Below, 3 T cell receptor beta chains from the same sample are listed, as sequenced in a study of shared clonotypes between healthy human individuals. Clones were sequenced by immunoSEQ multiplex PCR, and TCRdb holds only the in-frame ones, with some missing. The sample includes about 2.1 million clones, 80% to 95% of them seen just once. Naive CD8 cells comprised CD45RO-negative, CCR7-positively selected cells, excluding terminally differentiated effector memory CD45RA+ cells. Material for sequencing was naive CD8+ T cells from PBMCs. The receptor source for this set is a man aged 18 to 35 in good health. Some clones in this sample may be carry-over from other donors' samples.

Written as DNA, the CDR3 is TGTGCCAGCAGCACCGACAGGGTGGAGACCCAGTACTTC. It encodes CASSTDRVETQYF. The chain joins TRBV9 to TRBJ2-5; TRBD1 matches at 7 bases. The CDR3 consists of 13 residues. Germline values: CDR1 SGDLS, CDR2 YYNGEE. V was pared by 4 bases and J by 5 bases, with 5 bases of the junction left unmatched. The full variable domain, completed using reference TRBV9 and TRBJ2-5, is DSGVTQTPKHLITATGQRVTLRCSPRSGDLSVYWYQQSLDQGLQFLIQYYNGEERAKGNILERFSAQQFPDLHSELNLSSLELGDSALYFCASSTDRVETQYFGPGTRLLVL.

This chain connects TRBV27 to TRBJ2-7; 9 nucleotides line up with TRBD2. The V gene's germline CDR1 is MNHEY and CDR2 SMNVEV (reference sequence). With V trimmed by 6 bases and J by 4 bases, 7 bases remained unmatched. This CDR3 spans 14 amino acids. The chain's CDR3 is CASSPSREGYEQYF. The CDR3 nucleotides read TGTGCCAGCAGCCCTTCGCGGGAGGGGTACGAGCAGTACTTC.

The gene calls are TRBV28 and TRBJ1-1, with 9 bases fitting TRBD1. The trim removed 8 bases at V and 1 base at J, leaving 5 bases unmatched. The CDR3 consists of 14 residues. The V gene's germline CDR1 is MDHEN and CDR2 SYDVKM. In DNA form, the CDR3 reads TGTGCCAGCTCGACAGGGGGACGGAACACTGAAGCTTTCTTT. Protein sequence: CASSTGGRNTEAFF.